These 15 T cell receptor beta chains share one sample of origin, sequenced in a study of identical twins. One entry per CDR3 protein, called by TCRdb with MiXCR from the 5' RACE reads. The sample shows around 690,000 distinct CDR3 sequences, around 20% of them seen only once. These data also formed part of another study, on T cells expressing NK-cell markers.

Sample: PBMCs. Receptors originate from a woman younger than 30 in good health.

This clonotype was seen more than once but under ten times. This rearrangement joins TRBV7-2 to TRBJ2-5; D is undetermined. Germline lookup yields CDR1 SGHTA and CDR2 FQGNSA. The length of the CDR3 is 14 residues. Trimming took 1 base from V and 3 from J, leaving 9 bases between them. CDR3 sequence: CASSLGVGKETQYF. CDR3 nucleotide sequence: TGTGCCAGCAGCTTAGGTGTTGGAAAAGAGACCCAGTACTTC. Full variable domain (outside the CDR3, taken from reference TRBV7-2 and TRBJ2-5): GAGVSQSPSNKVTEKGKDVELRCDPISGHTALYWYRQSLGQGLEFLIYFQGNSAPDKSGLPSDRFSAERTGGSVSTLTIQRTQQEDSAVYLCASSLGVGKETQYFGPGTRLLVL.

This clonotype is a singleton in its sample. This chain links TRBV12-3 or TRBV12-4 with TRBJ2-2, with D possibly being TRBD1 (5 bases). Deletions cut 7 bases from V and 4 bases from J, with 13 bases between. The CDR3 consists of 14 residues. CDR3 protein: CASTPVGATGELFF. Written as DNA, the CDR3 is TGTGCCAGCACTCCGGTAGGGGCCACCGGGGAGCTGTTTTTT.

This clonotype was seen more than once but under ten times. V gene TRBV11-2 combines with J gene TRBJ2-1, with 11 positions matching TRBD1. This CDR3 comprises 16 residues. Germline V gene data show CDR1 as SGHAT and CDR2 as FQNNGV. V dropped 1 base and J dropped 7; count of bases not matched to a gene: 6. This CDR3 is CASSLARTGGWNEQFF. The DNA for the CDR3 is TGTGCCAGCAGCTTAGCGAGGACAGGGGGCTGGAATGAGCAGTTCTTC. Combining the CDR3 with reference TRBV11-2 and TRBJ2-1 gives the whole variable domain EAGVAQSPRYKIIEKRQSVAFWCNPISGHATLYWYQQILGQGPKLLIQFQNNGVVDDSQLPKDRFSAERLKGVDSTLKIQPAKLEDSAVYLCASSLARTGGWNEQFFGPGTRLTVL.

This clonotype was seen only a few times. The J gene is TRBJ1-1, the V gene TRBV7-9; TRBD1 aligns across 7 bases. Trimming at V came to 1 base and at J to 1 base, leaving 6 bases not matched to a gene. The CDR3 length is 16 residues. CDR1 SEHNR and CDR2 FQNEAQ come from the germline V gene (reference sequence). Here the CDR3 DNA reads TGTGCCAGCAGCTTAGGAGTAGGACAGGCGAACACTGAAGCTTTCTTT. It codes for CASSLGVGQANTEAFF.

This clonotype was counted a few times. CDR3 DNA: TGTGCCAGCAGTGGGACACCCTTCTCCTACGAGCAGTACTTC. As protein: CASSGTPFSYEQYF. The V call is TRBV12-3 or TRBV12-4, the J call TRBJ2-7, with D possibly TRBD1 on 6 matching bases. The CDR3 length is 14 residues. V was shortened by 5 bases and J by 0 bases, with 11 bases between the two germline ends.

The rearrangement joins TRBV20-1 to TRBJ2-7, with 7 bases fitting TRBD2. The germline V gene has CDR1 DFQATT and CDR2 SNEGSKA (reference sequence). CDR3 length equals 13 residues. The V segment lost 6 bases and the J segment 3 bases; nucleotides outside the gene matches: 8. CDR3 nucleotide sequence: TGCAGTGCGGGGGGGTCGGGATTCTACGAGCAGTACTTC. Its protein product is CSAGGSGFYEQYF.

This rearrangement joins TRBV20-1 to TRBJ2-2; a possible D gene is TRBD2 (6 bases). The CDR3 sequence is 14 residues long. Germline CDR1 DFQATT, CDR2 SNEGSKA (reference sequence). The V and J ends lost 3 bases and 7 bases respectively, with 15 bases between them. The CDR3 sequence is CSARNHGGGGELFF. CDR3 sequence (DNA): TGCAGTGCTAGGAACCACGGGGGTGGCGGGGAGCTGTTTTTT.

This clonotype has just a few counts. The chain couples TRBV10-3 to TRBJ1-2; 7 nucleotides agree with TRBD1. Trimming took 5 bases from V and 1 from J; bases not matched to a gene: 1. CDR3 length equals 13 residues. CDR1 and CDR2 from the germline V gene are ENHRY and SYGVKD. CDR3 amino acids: CAISWDSNYGYTF. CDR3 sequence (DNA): TGTGCCATCAGTTGGGACAGTAACTATGGCTACACCTTC.

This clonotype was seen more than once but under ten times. Written as DNA, the CDR3 is TGCGCCAGCAGCGTGGAAAGGAATGAGCAGTTCTTC. As protein: CASSVERNEQFF. The chain employs TRBV5-1 and TRBJ2-1; D is uncertain. V lost 4 bases, J lost 7 bases, and 9 bases lay in between. Germline lookup yields CDR1 SGHRS and CDR2 YFSETQ. The CDR3 consists of 12 residues.

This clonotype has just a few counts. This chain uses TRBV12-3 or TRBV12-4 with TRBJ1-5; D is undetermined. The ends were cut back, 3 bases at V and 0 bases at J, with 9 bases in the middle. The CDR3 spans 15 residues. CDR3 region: CASSLGSHSNQPQHF. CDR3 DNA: TGTGCCAGCAGTTTGGGCAGCCATAGCAATCAGCCCCAGCATTTT.

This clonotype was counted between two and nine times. CDR3 protein: CASSIGGADTQYF. The CDR3 DNA sequence: TGTGCCAGTAGTATTGGAGGGGCAGATACGCAGTATTTT. J is TRBJ2-3 and V is TRBV19, with D tentatively TRBD2 (6 bases). The CDR3 consists of 13 residues. V was cut by 3 bases and J by 4 bases, with 8 bases left in between. CDR1 and CDR2 from the germline V gene are LNHDA and SQIVND (reference sequence).

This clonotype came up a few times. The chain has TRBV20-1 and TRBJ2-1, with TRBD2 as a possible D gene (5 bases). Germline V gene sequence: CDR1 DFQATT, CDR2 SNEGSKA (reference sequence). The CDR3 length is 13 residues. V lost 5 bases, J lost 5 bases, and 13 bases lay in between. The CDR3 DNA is TGCAGTGCTGGGAGCCGGGCCAACAATGAGCAGTTCTTC. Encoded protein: CSAGSRANNEQFF.

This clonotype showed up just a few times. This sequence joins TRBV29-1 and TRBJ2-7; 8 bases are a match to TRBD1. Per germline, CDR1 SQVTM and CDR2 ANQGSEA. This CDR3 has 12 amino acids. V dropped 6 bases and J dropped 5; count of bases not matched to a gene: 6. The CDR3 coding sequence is TGCAGCGTGAGCCGGGACAGGCACGAGCAGTACTTC. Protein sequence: CSVSRDRHEQYF.

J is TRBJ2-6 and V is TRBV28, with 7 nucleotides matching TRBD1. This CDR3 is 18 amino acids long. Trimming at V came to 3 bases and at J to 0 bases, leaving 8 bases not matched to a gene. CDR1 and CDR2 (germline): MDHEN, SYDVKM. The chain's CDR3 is CASSFRDRVSSGANVLTF. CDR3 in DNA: TGTGCCAGCAGTTTCAGAGACAGGGTTAGCTCTGGGGCCAACGTCCTGACTTTC. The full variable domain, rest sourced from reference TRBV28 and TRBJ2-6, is DVKVTQSSRYLVKRTGEKVFLECVQDMDHENMFWYRQDPGLGLRLIYFSYDVKMKEKGDIPEGYSVSREKKERFSLILESASTNQTSMYLCASSFRDRVSSGANVLTFGAGSRLTVL.

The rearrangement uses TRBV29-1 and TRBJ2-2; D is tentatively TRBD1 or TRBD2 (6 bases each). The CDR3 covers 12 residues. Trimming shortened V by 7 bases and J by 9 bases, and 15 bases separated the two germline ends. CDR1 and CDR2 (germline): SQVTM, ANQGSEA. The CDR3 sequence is CSARGEARELFF. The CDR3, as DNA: TGCAGCGCAAGGGGGGAGGCGCGGGAGCTGTTTTTT.